This TCR beta chain was identified during a study of CD8 T cells in Susac syndrome. There are 13 residues in the CDR3. Germline V gives CDR1 GTSNPN, CDR2 SVGIG (reference sequence). The V gene lost 1 base and the J gene lost 7 bases, with 12 bases spanning the gap. This clonotype was seen only once. RNA amounts of about 0.45 to 1 ug underwent reverse transcription with random hexamers. TCRdb passed the immunoSEQ multiplex PCR reads through MiXCR, listing each CDR3 protein once. In the table there are roughly 130,000 distinct CDR3 sequences, roughly 95% of which are singletons. Sequencing used CD4+ T cells from PBMCs. The sequence derives from a human donor in good health. This chain connects TRBV30 to TRBJ2-3; D not resolved. CDR3 coding DNA: TGTGCCTGGAGTGCCACTTTGGTGCATACGCAGTATTTT. It specifies CAWSATLVHTQYF.